The rows below give T cell receptor beta chains drawn from one sample of a study of glioma-infiltrating T cells after dendritic cell vaccination. Profiling relied on immunoSEQ multiplex PCR, and the TCRdb table lists in-frame clones only, not all of them. The data show more than 45,000 clones, roughly 80% seen once. The sequenced sample was blood, obtained after dendritic cell vaccination. Receptors were obtained from a human donor with glioblastoma. Each CDR3 is given with its conserved first and last residue. A D gene is named only where the DNA matches it firmly. The size entry is marked missing in some rows and otherwise reads once, few, many or a size class.

J: TRBJ1-1
D: -
size: medium-sized
V: TRBV10-3
length: 13
DNA: TGTGCCATCAACGACAGCGATCTCACTGAAGCTTTCTTT
CDR3: CAINDSDLTEAFF

J: TRBJ1-5
D: -
size: -
V: TRBV4-1
length: 15
DNA: TGCGCCAGCAGCCGGGGGCAGTATCCCAGTCAGCCCCAGCATTTT
CDR3: CASSRGQYPSQPQHF

J: TRBJ1-5
D: -
size: -
V: TRBV19
length: 13
DNA: TGTGCCAGTAGTATTGGAGGCTATCAGCCCCAGCATTTT
CDR3: CASSIGGYQPQHF

J: TRBJ1-2
D: -
size: many
V: TRBV5-6
length: 12
DNA: TGTGCCAGCAGCGCAAGGGGGTATGGCTACACCTTC
CDR3: CASSARGYGYTF

J: TRBJ1-2
D: -
size: -
V: TRBV19
length: 18
DNA: TGTGCCAGTAGTATCATAACCCACAGGAGGGCCCTTAACTATGGCTACACCTTC
CDR3: CASSIITHRRALNYGYTF

J: TRBJ2-1
D: TRBD2
size: -
V: TRBV18
length: 16
DNA: TGTGCCAGCTCACCGACTAGCGGGGGTCTGTACAATGAGCAGTTCTTC
CDR3: CASSPTSGGLYNEQFF

J: TRBJ1-5
D: -
size: -
V: TRBV27
length: 14
DNA: TGTGCCAGCAGTGAGGGAACAGGGAGTCAGCCCCAGCATTTT
CDR3: CASSEGTGSQPQHF

J: TRBJ1-5
D: -
size: -
V: TRBV11-2
length: 14
DNA: TGTGCCAGCAGCTTGGGAGTTAGCAATCAGCCCCAGCATTTT
CDR3: CASSLGVSNQPQHF

J: TRBJ2-7
D: TRBD1
size: many
V: TRBV27
length: 14
DNA: TGTGCCAGCAGTTTAGGACAGGGAGACTACGAGCAGTACTTC
CDR3: CASSLGQGDYEQYF

J: TRBJ1-3
D: -
size: -
V: TRBV30
length: 13
DNA: TGTGCCTGGAGTGGAGGGCCCGGAAACACCATATATTTT
CDR3: CAWSGGPGNTIYF

J: TRBJ2-7
D: TRBD1
size: -
V: TRBV5-1
length: 14
DNA: TGCGCCAGCAGCTCCGGACAGGGGGGGGGCGAGCAGTACTTC
CDR3: CASSSGQGGGEQYF

J: TRBJ2-1
D: -
size: -
V: TRBV19
length: 13
DNA: TGTGCCAGTAGTACCCAGGGCTACAATGAGCAGTTCTTC
CDR3: CASSTQGYNEQFF

J: TRBJ2-1
D: TRBD2
size: -
V: TRBV5-1
length: 16
DNA: TGCGCCAGCAGCTTGAGGGGCGGGGGTTGGGCTAATGAGCAGTTCTTC
CDR3: CASSLRGGGWANEQFF

J: TRBJ2-5
D: -
size: -
V: TRBV7-2
length: 14
DNA: TGTGCCAGCAGCCCCGTGTGGGGGCAGGAGACCCAGTACTTC
CDR3: CASSPVWGQETQYF

J: TRBJ2-1
D: TRBD1
size: -
V: TRBV11-2
length: 16
DNA: TGTGCCAGCAGCCGGATACGAGACAGGGGGTTAAATGAGCAGTTCTTC
CDR3: CASSRIRDRGLNEQFF

J: TRBJ1-1
D: -
size: -
V: TRBV5-1
length: 9
DNA: TGCGCCAGCCCTTTGAGGGCTTTCTTT
CDR3: CASPLRAFF

J: TRBJ2-7
D: -
size: -
V: TRBV4-1
length: 17
DNA: TGCGCCAGCAGCCAAGGGCCCCCCGCTGGTATGATGGACGAGCAGTACTTC
CDR3: CASSQGPPAGMMDEQYF

J: TRBJ2-3
D: TRBD2
size: -
V: TRBV7-8
length: 17
DNA: TGTGCCAGCAGCTGGACTAGCGGGGGGCGGAGCACAGATACGCAGTATTTT
CDR3: CASSWTSGGRSTDTQYF

J: TRBJ1-1
D: -
size: -
V: TRBV19
length: 16
DNA: TGTGCCAGTAGTATATGGTCTGGGGGGTCTTTCACTGAAGCTTTCTTT
CDR3: CASSIWSGGSFTEAFF

J: TRBJ1-1
D: TRBD1
size: -
V: TRBV19
length: 16
DNA: TGTGCCAGTAGCCTTGCCGGGACAGGGGTGAACACTGAAGCTTTCTTT
CDR3: CASSLAGTGVNTEAFF

J: TRBJ1-6
D: TRBD1
size: -
V: TRBV19
length: 17
DNA: TGTGCCAGTAGTATTTCTACCGGGACAGGGGATAATTCACCCCTCCACTTT
CDR3: CASSISTGTGDNSPLHF

J: TRBJ2-5
D: -
size: once
V: TRBV7-9
length: 14
DNA: TGTGCCAGCAGCTTAAACAGGGTGAGGGAGACCCAGTACTTC
CDR3: CASSLNRVRETQYF

J: TRBJ1-2
D: -
size: -
V: TRBV14
length: 15
DNA: TGTGCCAGCAGCCCGCCCGGCAGAGGGTCTGTTGGCTACACCTTC
CDR3: CASSPPGRGSVGYTF

J: TRBJ1-3
D: -
size: -
V: TRBV5-1
length: 16
DNA: TGCGCCAGCAGCTTGGGAACAGGGCAGTCGGGAAACACCATATATTTT
CDR3: CASSLGTGQSGNTIYF

J: TRBJ2-7
D: TRBD1
size: -
V: TRBV6-1
length: 15
DNA: TGTGCCAGCAGGGGGGCGGGACAGGTCGCCTACGAGCAGTACTTC
CDR3: CASRGAGQVAYEQYF

J: TRBJ1-6
D: -
size: few
V: TRBV15
length: 12
DNA: TGTGCCACACGACTCTCGAATTCACCCCTCCACTTT
CDR3: CATRLSNSPLHF

J: TRBJ1-2
D: -
size: once
V: TRBV7-2
length: 14
DNA: TGTGCCAGCAGCTTAGGAGGGGGGGACTATGGCTACACCTTC
CDR3: CASSLGGGDYGYTF

J: TRBJ2-3
D: TRBD2
size: -
V: TRBV15
length: 15
DNA: TGTGCCACCAGCACTAGCGGGGGGGCGACAGATACGCAGTATTTT
CDR3: CATSTSGGATDTQYF

J: TRBJ1-5
D: TRBD1
size: once
V: TRBV27
length: 14
DNA: TGTGCCAGCAGTCTTCGACAGGGTAATCAGCCCCAGCATTTT
CDR3: CASSLRQGNQPQHF

J: TRBJ2-7
D: TRBD2
size: -
V: TRBV7-2
length: 16
DNA: TGTGCCAGCCAATGGGCCAGCGGGGGGGTCGGGTACGAGCAGTACTTC
CDR3: CASQWASGGVGYEQYF

J: TRBJ1-1
D: -
size: once
V: TRBV7-2
length: 14
DNA: TGTGCCAGCAGCTTAGTAGGAAGGGGCGGCGAAGCTTTCTTT
CDR3: CASSLVGRGGEAFF

J: TRBJ2-5
D: -
size: -
V: TRBV5-4
length: 15
DNA: TGTGCCAGCAGCTTGGTTGGAGGGGACCAAGAGACCCAGTACTTC
CDR3: CASSLVGGDQETQYF

J: TRBJ1-2
D: -
size: -
V: TRBV4-1
length: 20
DNA: TGCGCCAGCAGCCCCTCCCAATTTAGGGTGCGGGGGGTCGGTAACTATGGCTACACCTTC
CDR3: CASSPSQFRVRGVGNYGYTF

J: TRBJ1-2
D: -
size: few
V: TRBV6-1
length: 13
DNA: TGTGCCAGCAGTGAAGTGCACGAGGGCCTCTACACCTTC
CDR3: CASSEVHEGLYTF

J: TRBJ1-1
D: -
size: -
V: TRBV5-4
length: 15
DNA: TGTGCCAGCAGCTTGGGGACTTACAGGAACACTGAAGCTTTCTTT
CDR3: CASSLGTYRNTEAFF

J: TRBJ2-7
D: -
size: -
V: TRBV2
length: 14
DNA: TGTGCCAGCAGAGCCAGGGTGGCCTCCTACGAGCAGTACTTC
CDR3: CASRARVASYEQYF

J: TRBJ1-4
D: -
size: -
V: TRBV28
length: 15
DNA: TGTGCCAGCAGGGGCATGATGGGGCGTGGTGAAAAACTGTTTTTT
CDR3: CASRGMMGRGEKLFF